A selection of T cell receptor beta chains follows, all from one sample in a study of cytomegalovirus exposure and HLA in healthy donors. Here immunoSEQ multiplex PCR was the method, and the copy in TCRdb shows in-frame clones only, minus some. The data contain roughly 250,000 clones, roughly 89% of them singletons. Sequencing was done on a sample of PBMCs. Every receptor here comes from a woman between 18 and 30 years old in good health and CMV-seronegative. The CDR3 runs from the conserved cysteine through the conserved F or W. A D gene is named only where the DNA matches it firmly. Clone size, where shown, is once, few, many, or a class for clones that have expanded.

D,J,V,size,CDR3,DNA
TRBD1,TRBJ1-1,TRBV2,NA,CARDDRVENTEAFF,TGTGCCAGGGACGACAGGGTCGAGAACACTGAAGCTTTCTTT
TRBD1,TRBJ2-5,TRBV7-6,few,CASSHRDRGGLQETQYF,TGTGCCAGCAGCCACCGGGACAGGGGTGGTCTCCAAGAGACCCAGTACTTC
NA,TRBJ1-3,TRBV6-1,NA,CASSEDGTFSGNTIYF,TGTGCCAGCAGTGAAGATGGGACTTTCTCTGGAAACACCATATATTTT
TRBD2,TRBJ2-1,TRBV5-1,NA,CASSPPLAGPPRRNEQFF,TGCGCCAGCAGCCCACCTCTAGCGGGGCCCCCCAGACGCAATGAGCAGTTCTTC
NA,TRBJ2-3,TRBV7-7,few,CASSFTSPPDTQYF,TGTGCTAGCAGCTTTACTAGTCCCCCAGATACGCAGTATTTT
NA,TRBJ1-5,TRBV2,NA,CASTPDQGGNQPQHF,TGTGCCAGCACCCCGGACCAAGGGGGCAATCAGCCCCAGCATTTT
TRBD1,TRBJ1-5,TRBV5-6,NA,CASSLTGQARNQPQHF,TGTGCCAGCAGCCTGACAGGGCAGGCCCGCAATCAGCCCCAGCATTTT
TRBD2,TRBJ2-5,TRBV7-2,NA,CASSLGTSGGARQETQYF,TGTGCCAGCAGCTTAGGGACTAGCGGGGGGGCGAGGCAAGAGACCCAGTACTTC
NA,TRBJ2-1,TRBV6-5,NA,CASSYSRAYNEQFF,TGTGCCAGCAGTTACTCGAGGGCCTACAATGAGCAGTTCTTC
TRBD2,TRBJ2-1,TRBV15,NA,CATSRGLAGGLGDNEQFF,TGTGCCACCAGCAGGGGTCTAGCGGGGGGCCTCGGGGACAATGAGCAGTTCTTC
NA,TRBJ2-3,TRBV27,NA,CASSRRRGGTDTQYF,TGTGCCAGCAGTCGTCGACGGGGAGGCACAGATACGCAGTATTTT
TRBD1,TRBJ1-6,TRBV11-2,NA,CASSLAGTGFYNSPLHF,TGTGCCAGCAGCTTAGCTGGGACAGGCTTCTATAATTCACCCCTCCACTTT
NA,TRBJ1-5,TRBV29-1,NA,CSVAGMNQPQHF,TGCAGCGTTGCAGGGATGAATCAGCCCCAGCATTTT
NA,TRBJ2-1,TRBV9,NA,CASSVGGRGNEQFF,TGTGCCAGCAGCGTAGGCGGAAGGGGCAATGAGCAGTTCTTC
TRBD1,TRBJ2-1,TRBV25-1,NA,CASSELSTGDYNEQFF,TGTGCCAGCAGTGAATTATCGACAGGGGACTACAATGAGCAGTTCTTC
TRBD2,TRBJ2-3,TRBV7-6,NA,CASSLTSGGAGTDTQYF,TGTGCCAGCAGCTTGACTAGCGGGGGGGCCGGTACAGATACGCAGTATTTT
TRBD2,TRBJ2-3,TRBV7-8,NA,CASSLRLTSGGTDTQYF,TGTGCCAGCAGCCTCCGACTGACTAGCGGGGGAACAGATACGCAGTATTTT
NA,TRBJ2-2,TRBV19,NA,CASRAGELFF,TGTGCCAGTCGTGCCGGGGAGCTGTTTTTT
NA,TRBJ2-6,TRBV18,NA,CASHPGGPSSGANVLTF,TGTGCCAGCCATCCTGGTGGGCCCAGCTCTGGGGCCAACGTCCTGACTTTC
TRBD2,TRBJ2-2,TRBV4-2,NA,CASSPHGRAAGRGELFF,TGTGCCAGCAGCCCGCACGGGAGGGCAGCAGGACGCGGGGAGCTGTTTTTT
TRBD1,TRBJ1-5,TRBV11-3,NA,CASSLKGDRVGGNQPQHF,TGTGCCAGCAGCTTAAAGGGGGACAGGGTCGGAGGCAATCAGCCCCAGCATTTT
TRBD2,TRBJ2-1,TRBV9,NA,CASSVGSSGIDNEQFF,TGTGCCAGCAGCGTAGGGAGTAGCGGGATCGACAATGAGCAGTTCTTC
TRBD2,TRBJ2-5,TRBV4-3,NA,CASSQNTYSGGMETQYF,TGCGCCAGCAGCCAAAACACCTATAGCGGGGGGATGGAGACCCAGTACTTC
NA,TRBJ1-1,TRBV5-1,NA,CASSLGTVNTEAFF,TGCGCCAGCAGCTTGGGGACAGTGAACACTGAAGCTTTCTTT
TRBD2,TRBJ2-1,TRBV28,NA,CASKDVTPGLEVLFF,TGTGCCAGCAAGGACGTAACTCCGGGACTAGAAGTTCTGTTCTTC
NA,TRBJ2-7,TRBV9,NA,CASSVGWSGQYEQYF,TGTGCCAGCAGCGTAGGTTGGTCAGGTCAGTACGAGCAGTACTTC
TRBD2,TRBJ2-5,TRBV4-2,NA,CASSQDYASGGETQYF,TGTGCCAGCAGCCAAGATTATGCTAGCGGGGGGGAGACCCAGTACTTC
NA,TRBJ2-2,TRBV18,once,CASSPPGLRNTGELFF,TGTGCCAGCTCACCTCCGGGACTCAGGAACACCGGGGAGCTGTTTTTT
NA,TRBJ1-6,TRBV21-1,NA,CASSTRTGSRNSPLHF,TGTGCCAGCAGCACACGGACAGGGTCGCGGAATTCACCCCTCCACTTT
NA,TRBJ2-7,TRBV30,NA,CAWSVGVWGEQYF,TGTGCCTGGAGTGTCGGGGTGTGGGGCGAGCAGTACTTC
NA,TRBJ2-5,TRBV5-4,once,CASSLVGGQETQYF,TGTGCCAGCAGCTTGGTAGGGGGCCAAGAGACCCAGTACTTC
NA,TRBJ1-4,TRBV5-1,NA,CASSLMPTEGNEKLFF,TGCGCCAGCAGCTTGATGCCGACAGAAGGTAATGAAAAACTGTTTTTT
NA,TRBJ2-2,TRBV18,NA,CASSPRQANTGELFF,TGTGCCAGCTCACCACGACAGGCGAACACCGGGGAGCTGTTTTTT
NA,TRBJ1-2,TRBV4-3,NA,CASRGMSGYTF,TGCGCCAGCCGGGGGATGAGCGGCTACACCTTC
NA,TRBJ2-7,TRBV4-3,NA,CASSQDTAPYEQYF,TGCGCCAGCAGCCAAGATACAGCTCCCTACGAGCAGTACTTC
TRBD2,TRBJ2-1,TRBV2,NA,CARKPGLASNEQFF,TGTGCCAGAAAGCCGGGACTAGCGTCCAATGAGCAGTTCTTC
TRBD1,TRBJ2-3,TRBV5-1,NA,CASSRGQVGNTDTQYF,TGCGCCAGCAGCCGGGGACAGGTGGGAAACACAGATACGCAGTATTTT
TRBD2,TRBJ2-7,TRBV9,NA,CASSVGTSGGYEQYF,TGTGCCAGCAGCGTAGGGACTAGCGGGGGATACGAGCAGTACTTC
NA,TRBJ2-2,TRBV15,NA,CATSAGTGELFF,TGTGCCACCAGCGCAGGCACCGGGGAGCTGTTTTTT
TRBD1,TRBJ1-2,TRBV6-1,NA,CASSVETGGGYTF,TGTGCCAGCAGTGTCGAGACAGGGGGAGGCTACACCTTC
NA,TRBJ1-5,TRBV2,NA,CASSYSPGGNQPQHF,TGTGCCAGCAGCTACTCCCCAGGGGGCAATCAGCCCCAGCATTTT
TRBD1,TRBJ2-4,TRBV6-1,NA,CASSEGTGVRQYF,TGTGCCAGCAGTGAGGGGACAGGGGTCCGTCAGTACTTC
TRBD1,TRBJ1-6,TRBV27,few,CASSGDRGVGSPLHF,TGTGCCAGCAGTGGAGACAGGGGTGTTGGTTCACCCCTCCACTTT
TRBD2,TRBJ2-3,TRBV27,once,CASSLFRLAGGPIDTQYF,TGTGCCAGCAGTTTATTCCGGCTAGCGGGGGGGCCGATAGATACGCAGTATTTT
NA,TRBJ2-2,TRBV19,NA,CATTDLGELFF,TGTGCCACTACCGATCTGGGGGAGCTGTTTTTT
NA,TRBJ2-3,TRBV29-1,NA,CSGTASTDTQYF,TGCAGCGGGACAGCTAGCACAGATACGCAGTATTTT
TRBD1,TRBJ1-5,TRBV7-6,NA,CASSLYGGQGDQPQHF,TGTGCCAGCAGCTTATATGGCGGGCAGGGGGATCAGCCCCAGCATTTT
NA,TRBJ1-1,TRBV7-3,NA,CASSLTPRGGNTEAFF,TGTGCCAGCAGCTTAACACCTCGAGGGGGGAACACTGAAGCTTTCTTT
NA,TRBJ2-1,TRBV27,NA,CASKLEGANEQFF,TGTGCCAGCAAACTGGAAGGAGCCAATGAGCAGTTCTTC
NA,TRBJ1-2,TRBV13,NA,CASSLGAVGYTF,TGTGCCAGCAGCTTGGGGGCAGTCGGCTACACCTTC
TRBD1,TRBJ2-5,TRBV28,NA,CASSLVRQGIRQETQYF,TGTGCCAGCAGTTTAGTTAGACAGGGCATTCGTCAAGAGACCCAGTACTTC
TRBD1,TRBJ1-1,TRBV6-5,NA,CASSWGRGLRTEAFF,TGTGCCAGCAGTTGGGGAAGGGGGCTGAGGACTGAAGCTTTCTTT
NA,TRBJ1-2,TRBV5-1,NA,CASSLDRVGYTF,TGCGCCAGCAGCTTGGATCGGGTTGGCTACACCTTC
NA,TRBJ1-5,TRBV2,NA,CASRQGNSNQPQHF,TGTGCCAGCAGACAGGGAAATAGCAATCAGCCCCAGCATTTT
NA,TRBJ1-6,TRBV2,once,CASQRQGVLGSYNSPLHF,TGTGCCAGTCAACGGCAAGGGGTGCTGGGGTCCTATAATTCACCCCTCCACTTT
NA,TRBJ1-6,TRBV19,NA,CASSSTLWQGFNSPLHF,TGTGCCAGTAGTTCGACCCTCTGGCAGGGGTTTAATTCACCCCTCCACTTT
NA,TRBJ2-1,TRBV9,once,CASSVDQSYNEQFF,TGTGCCAGCAGCGTAGATCAATCCTACAATGAGCAGTTCTTC